These 4 T cell receptor beta chains originate from one sample sequenced in a study of T cell responses to AZD1222 COVID-19 vaccine. Profiling relied on immunoSEQ multiplex PCR, and the TCRdb table lists in-frame clones only, not all of them. This table holds fewer than 150,000 clones, 80% to 90% found once. The starting material was peripheral blood, obtained on day 0 of AZD1222 vaccination. These receptors were taken from an adult in good health.

This chain joins TRBV18 and TRBJ1-2; 9 bases are shared with TRBD1. V lost 1 base, J lost 5 bases, and 2 bases stayed unmatched. The CDR3 is made up of 14 amino acids. CDR1 is KGHSH and CDR2 is LQKENI in the germline V gene. In nucleotides, the CDR3 is TGTGCCAGCTCACCACGGGGACAGGGATATGGCTACACCTTC. Protein sequence: CASSPRGQGYGYTF.

V and J are TRBV7-9 and TRBJ1-1; 9 bases agree with TRBD1. CDR1 SEHNR and CDR2 FQNEAQ come from the germline V gene (reference sequence). The CDR3 has 13 amino acids. V shed 8 bases and J 1 base; nucleotides not matched to a gene: 2. DNA of the CDR3: TGTGCCAGCTTACAGGGGGCGAACACTGAAGCTTTCTTT. Its translation is CASLQGANTEAFF.

The gene calls are TRBV24-1 and TRBJ1-3, with 9 bases identical to TRBD1. CDR3 length: 15 amino acids. Per germline, CDR1 KGHDR and CDR2 SFDVKD. Losses at the gene ends were 4 bases for V and 6 bases for J; bases not matched to a gene: 6. The CDR3 bases are TGTGCCACCAGTGACTCCGGGACAGGGAAAAACACCATATATTTT. Amino acids: CATSDSGTGKNTIYF.

The chain recombines TRBV6-1 with TRBJ2-7, with a tentative D call TRBD2 (5 bases). The CDR3 consists of 12 residues. Germline assignment: CDR1 MNHNS and CDR2 SASEGT. V was clipped by 2 bases and J by 7 bases, with 9 bases between them. For the CDR3, the DNA is TGTGCCAGCAGTGAATGGGGAGAAGAGCAGTACTTC. Translated, it gives CASSEWGEEQYF.